The next 10 T cell receptor beta chains were all read from a single sample in a study of early T cells in non-severe SARS-CoV-2 infection (dated by TCRdb to the early 2020s). The protocol used for the library was 5' RACE. Instrument on record: NextSeq 500. TCRdb handled the public reads itself, with Q25 trimming in fastp and clone calling in MiXCR, and kept productive beta chains. For every CDR3 protein sequence, its rows merge into one entry that carries the most common genes and DNA. Present in this sample are 75,000 to 100,000 distinct CDR3 sequences, just under 15% of which were seen just once. The ten most abundant clones make up around 6% of the sample. Material for sequencing was whole blood. These receptor sequences come from an adult who was a healthcare worker with PCR-confirmed SARS-CoV-2 infection or an uninfected control (not recorded which).

This clonotype showed up many times. This chain joins TRBV12-3 or TRBV12-4 and TRBJ2-2, with 8 bases matching TRBD1. The CDR3 length is 16 residues. V shed 6 bases, J shed 6 bases, and the junction held 12 bases outside the gene matches. The CDR3 DNA sequence: TGTGCCAGCAGATCTCCCGCAAACAGGGGGGCCGGGGAGCTGTTTTTT. Its translation is CASRSPANRGAGELFF.

CDR3: CASSRTSGMYEQYF. In DNA form, the CDR3 reads TGTGCCAGCAGCCGGACTAGCGGGATGTACGAGCAGTACTTC. The rearrangement uses TRBV14 and TRBJ2-7, with 12 bases lining up with TRBD2. Germline CDR1 reads SGHDN; CDR2 reads FVKESK. The CDR3 runs to 14 residues. The junction had 2 bases not matched to a gene; V was cut back by 4 bases and J by 4 bases. Complete variable domain (other parts from reference TRBV14 and TRBJ2-7): EAGVTQFPSHSVIEKGQTVTLRCDPISGHDNLYWYRRVMGKEIKFLLHFVKESKQDESGMPNNRFLAERTGGTYSTLKVQPAELEDSGVYFCASSRTSGMYEQYFGPGTRLTVT.

This chain links TRBV12-3 or TRBV12-4 with TRBJ1-6; TRBD1 agrees at 9 bases. The ends lost 6 bases at V and 10 bases at J; junction bases unmatched: 10. CDR3 size: 15 residues. CDR3 protein: CASSLRVTGGSPLHF. In DNA form, the CDR3 reads TGTGCCAGCAGCCTACGGGTGACAGGGGGATCACCCCTCCACTTT.

This clonotype has just a few counts. The rearrangement uses TRBV10-3 and TRBJ2-3; D is unresolved. In germline, CDR1 is ENHRY, CDR2 SYGVKD. CDR3 length: 16 residues. V shed 3 bases and J shed 3 bases, with 16 bases lying between them. The CDR3 region has the DNA TGTGCCATCAGTGACGTATCAACACACGCAACAGATACGCAGTATTTT. It is translated as CAISDVSTHATDTQYF.

The chain uses TRBV11-2 and TRBJ2-5; D may be TRBD1 (5 bases). V lost 0 bases and J lost 4, with 9 bases in between. Germline V gene sequence: CDR1 SGHAT, CDR2 FQNNGV. The CDR3 spans 14 residues. The CDR3: CASSLDQGRETQYF. The CDR3 bases are TGTGCCAGCAGCTTAGATCAGGGCAGAGAGACCCAGTACTTC.

The chain uses TRBV6-2 or TRBV6-3 and TRBJ2-1; possibly TRBD2 for D (7 bases). V was shortened by 6 bases and J by 1 base, with 13 bases between the two germline ends. The CDR3 length is 15 residues. CDR1 MNHEY and CDR2 SVGEGT come from the germline V gene. The CDR3 is CASRSGGLSYNEQFF. The CDR3 DNA reads TGTGCCAGCAGATCCGGGGGGCTGTCCTACAATGAGCAGTTCTTC.

This clonotype was counted at least ten times. The rearrangement uses TRBV20-1 and TRBJ2-3, with D perhaps matching TRBD2 (6 bases). This CDR3 contains 15 residues. CDR1 and CDR2 (germline): DFQATT, SNEGSKA (reference sequence). V was shortened by 3 bases and J by 7 bases, with 20 bases between the two germline ends. The CDR3 sequence: CSASPNSGSSYTQYF. The CDR3 nucleotides are TGCAGTGCTAGCCCCAATAGCGGCTCCTCTTATACGCAGTATTTT.

V is TRBV9 and J is TRBJ2-7; 9 bases fit TRBD2. V dropped 2 bases and J dropped 2; count of bases not matched to a gene: 5. This CDR3 comprises 15 residues. CDR1 SGDLS and CDR2 YYNGEE come from the germline V gene. CDR3 sequence: CASSVTSGRTYEQYF. In DNA, the CDR3 is TGTGCCAGCAGCGTGACCAGCGGGAGGACCTACGAGCAGTACTTC.

The V call is TRBV9, the J call TRBJ2-3; D gene uncertain. The CDR3 length is 11 residues. Trimming shortened V by 3 bases and J by 5 bases, and 4 bases separated the two germline ends. In germline, CDR1 is SGDLS, CDR2 YYNGEE. DNA for the CDR3: TGTGCCAGCAGCGGGGGAGATACGCAGTATTTT. This gives the protein CASSGGDTQYF.

There are many counts of this clonotype. The rearrangement joins TRBV4-1 to TRBJ2-7; 8 bases agree with TRBD1. The V gene end was trimmed by 2 bases and the J gene end by 0 bases; junction bases not matched to a gene: 12. CDR1 and CDR2 from the germline V gene are MGHRA and YSYEKL. CDR3 length equals 18 residues. The CDR3 DNA is TGCGCCAGCAGCCAAAAAGGGACAGGCCTACATTCCTCCTACGAGCAGTACTTC. Protein sequence: CASSQKGTGLHSSYEQYF.